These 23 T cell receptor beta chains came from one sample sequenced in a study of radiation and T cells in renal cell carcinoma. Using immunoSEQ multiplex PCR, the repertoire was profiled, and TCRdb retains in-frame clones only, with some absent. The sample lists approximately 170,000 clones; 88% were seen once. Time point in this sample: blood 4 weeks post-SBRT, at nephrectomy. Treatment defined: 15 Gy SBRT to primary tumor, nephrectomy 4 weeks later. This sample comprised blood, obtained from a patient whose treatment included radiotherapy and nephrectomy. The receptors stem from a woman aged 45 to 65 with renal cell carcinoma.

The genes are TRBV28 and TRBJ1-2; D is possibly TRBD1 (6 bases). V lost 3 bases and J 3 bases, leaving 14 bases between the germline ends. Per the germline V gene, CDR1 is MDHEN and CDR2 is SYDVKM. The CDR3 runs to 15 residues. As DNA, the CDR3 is TGTGCCAGCAGTTTCGGGCAGGGGTCGTACTATGGCTACACCTTC. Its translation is CASSFGQGSYYGYTF.

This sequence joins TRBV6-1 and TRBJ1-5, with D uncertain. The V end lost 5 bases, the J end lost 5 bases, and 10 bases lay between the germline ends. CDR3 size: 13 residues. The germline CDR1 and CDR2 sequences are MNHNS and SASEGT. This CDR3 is CASSQWPDQPQHF. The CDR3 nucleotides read TGTGCCAGCAGTCAATGGCCCGATCAGCCCCAGCATTTT.

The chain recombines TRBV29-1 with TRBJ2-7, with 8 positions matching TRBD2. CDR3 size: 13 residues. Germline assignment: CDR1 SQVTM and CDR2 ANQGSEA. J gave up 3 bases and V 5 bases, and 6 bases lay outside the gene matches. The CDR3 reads CSVSPGGGYEQYF. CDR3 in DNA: TGCAGCGTTTCCCCGGGGGGGGGCTACGAGCAGTACTTC.

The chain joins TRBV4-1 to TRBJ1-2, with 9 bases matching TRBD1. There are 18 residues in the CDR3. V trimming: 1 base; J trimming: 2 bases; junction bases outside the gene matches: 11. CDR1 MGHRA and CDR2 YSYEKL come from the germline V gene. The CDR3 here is CASSQVRGQGSKNYGYTF. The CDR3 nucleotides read TGCGCCAGCAGCCAAGTTAGGGGACAGGGATCTAAGAACTATGGCTACACCTTC.

CDR3 amino acids: CASSQDIGGANEKLFF. The CDR3 bases are TGCGCCAGCAGCCAAGATATAGGGGGCGCGAATGAAAAACTGTTTTTT. The chain combines TRBV4-1 with TRBJ1-4; the match to TRBD1 covers 7 bases. Germline assignment: CDR1 MGHRA and CDR2 YSYEKL. The CDR3 is 16 residues long. The V segment lost 0 bases and the J segment 5 bases; nucleotides outside the gene matches: 6.

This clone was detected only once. This CDR3 is CASSLEGLYNEQFF. DNA of the CDR3: TGTGCCAGCAGCTTAGAGGGGCTATACAATGAGCAGTTCTTC. The chain couples TRBV7-9 to TRBJ2-1; weak D call: TRBD1 (5 bases). Per the germline V gene, CDR1 is SEHNR and CDR2 is FQNEAQ (reference sequence). The germline V and J ends were trimmed by 1 base and 4 bases, with 8 bases remaining between them. This CDR3 is built from 14 residues.

This CDR3 reads CASSKGDSTDTQYF. Here the CDR3 DNA reads TGTGCCAGCAGTAAGGGGGACTCCACAGATACGCAGTATTTT. The rearrangement joins TRBV6-6 to TRBJ2-3; D is tentatively TRBD1 or TRBD2 (6 bases each). CDR1 and CDR2 (germline): MNHNY, SVGAGI (reference sequence). The V gene lost 5 bases and the J gene lost 2 bases, with 11 bases spanning the gap. The CDR3 runs to 14 residues.

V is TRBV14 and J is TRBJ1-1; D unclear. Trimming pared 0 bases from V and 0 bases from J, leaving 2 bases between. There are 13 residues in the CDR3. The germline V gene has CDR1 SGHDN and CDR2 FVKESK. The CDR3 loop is CASSQDLNTEAFF. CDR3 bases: TGTGCCAGCAGCCAAGATCTGAACACTGAAGCTTTCTTT. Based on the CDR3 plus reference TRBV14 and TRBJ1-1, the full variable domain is EAGVTQFPSHSVIEKGQTVTLRCDPISGHDNLYWYRRVMGKEIKFLLHFVKESKQDESGMPNNRFLAERTGGTYSTLKVQPAELEDSGVYFCASSQDLNTEAFFGQGTRLTVV.

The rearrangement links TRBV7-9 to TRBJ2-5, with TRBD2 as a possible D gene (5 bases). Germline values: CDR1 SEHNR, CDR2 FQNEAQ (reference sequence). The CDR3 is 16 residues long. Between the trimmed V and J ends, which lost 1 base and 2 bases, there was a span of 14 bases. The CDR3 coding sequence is TGTGCCAGCAGCTTAGGCAGCCTAGCAACTCAAGAGACCCAGTACTTC. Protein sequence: CASSLGSLATQETQYF.

The CDR3 reads CASKPQGDLSWGYTF. Here the CDR3 DNA reads TGTGCCAGTAAACCGCAGGGGGATCTTTCGTGGGGCTACACCTTC. The genes are TRBV19 and TRBJ1-2; TRBD1 matches at 7 bases. Germline values: CDR1 LNHDA, CDR2 SQIVND (reference sequence). V lost 7 bases and J lost 8; bases outside the gene matches: 16. CDR3 length: 15 amino acids.

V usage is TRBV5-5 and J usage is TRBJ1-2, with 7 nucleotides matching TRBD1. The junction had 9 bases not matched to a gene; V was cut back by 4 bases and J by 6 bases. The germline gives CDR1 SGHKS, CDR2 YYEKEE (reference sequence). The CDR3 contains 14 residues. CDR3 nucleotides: TGTGCCAGCAGCCTATACAGGGGTTCGAATGGCTACACCTTC. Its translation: CASSLYRGSNGYTF.

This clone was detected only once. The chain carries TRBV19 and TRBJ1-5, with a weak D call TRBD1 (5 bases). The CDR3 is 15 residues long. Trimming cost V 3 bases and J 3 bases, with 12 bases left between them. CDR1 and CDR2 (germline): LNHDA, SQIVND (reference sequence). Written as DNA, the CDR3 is TGTGCCAGTAGTATGTCCAGGGCGGCCAATCAGCCCCAGCATTTT. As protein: CASSMSRAANQPQHF.

CDR3 loop: CATSRDNRQVVSYEQYF. The CDR3, as DNA: TGTGCCACCAGCAGAGATAACCGACAGGTCGTCTCCTACGAGCAGTACTTC. This chain links TRBV15 with TRBJ2-7; TRBD1 is a possible D gene (6 bases). Germline V CDR1 and CDR2: LNHNV, YYDKDF (reference sequence). Trimming removed 0 bases from V and 0 bases from J, with 15 bases in between. CDR3 size: 17 residues.

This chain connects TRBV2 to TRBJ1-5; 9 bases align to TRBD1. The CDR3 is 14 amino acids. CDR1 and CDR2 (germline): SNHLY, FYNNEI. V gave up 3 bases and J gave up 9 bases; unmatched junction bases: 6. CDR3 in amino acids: CASSDLDRGRPQHF. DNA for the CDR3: TGTGCCAGCAGTGACCTCGACAGGGGGAGGCCCCAGCATTTT.

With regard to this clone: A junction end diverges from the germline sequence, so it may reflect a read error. The CDR3 bases are TGTGCCAACAGCGGAGGGAGCGACAATGAGCAGTTCTTC. Translation: CANSGGSDNEQFF. This chain joins TRBV7-2 and TRBJ2-1; weak D call: TRBD2 (6 bases). Per germline, CDR1 SGHTA and CDR2 FQGNSA. The CDR3 contains 13 residues.

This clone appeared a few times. DNA of the CDR3: TGTGCCAGTAGTTCCGGGACAGGGCGGCGAACTGAAGCTTTCTTT. It codes for CASSSGTGRRTEAFF. The rearrangement uses TRBV19 and TRBJ1-1; 9 nucleotides line up with TRBD1. The CDR3 consists of 15 residues. Germline V gene lookup returns CDR1 LNHDA and CDR2 SQIVND (reference sequence). V was pared by 5 bases and J by 5 bases, with 9 bases of the junction left unmatched.

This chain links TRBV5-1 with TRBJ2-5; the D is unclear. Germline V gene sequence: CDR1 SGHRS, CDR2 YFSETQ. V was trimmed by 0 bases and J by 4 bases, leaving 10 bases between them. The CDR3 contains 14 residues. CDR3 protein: CASSLDLLGETQYF. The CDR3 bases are TGCGCCAGCAGCTTGGACCTACTCGGAGAGACCCAGTACTTC.

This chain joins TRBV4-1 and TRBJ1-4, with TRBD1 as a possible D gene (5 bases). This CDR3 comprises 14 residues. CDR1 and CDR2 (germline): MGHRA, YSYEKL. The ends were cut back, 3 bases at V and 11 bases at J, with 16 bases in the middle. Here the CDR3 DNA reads TGCGCCAGCAGCCAGATCGAGGAGGGGCCGAAACTGTTTTTT. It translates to CASSQIEEGPKLFF.

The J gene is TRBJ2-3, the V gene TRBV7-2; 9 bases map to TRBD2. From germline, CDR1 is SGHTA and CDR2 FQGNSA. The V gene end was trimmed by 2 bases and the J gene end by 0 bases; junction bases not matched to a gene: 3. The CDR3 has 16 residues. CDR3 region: CASSLRAGGSTDTQYF. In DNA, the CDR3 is TGTGCCAGCAGCTTAAGGGCGGGGGGGAGCACAGATACGCAGTATTTT.

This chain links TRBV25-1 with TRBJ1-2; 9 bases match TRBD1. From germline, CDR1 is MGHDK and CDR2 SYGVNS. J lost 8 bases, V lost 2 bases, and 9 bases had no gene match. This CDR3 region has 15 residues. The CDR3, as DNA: TGTGCCAGCAGTGAACCCACAGGGGGCGCGCGGGGCTACACCTTC. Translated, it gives CASSEPTGGARGYTF.

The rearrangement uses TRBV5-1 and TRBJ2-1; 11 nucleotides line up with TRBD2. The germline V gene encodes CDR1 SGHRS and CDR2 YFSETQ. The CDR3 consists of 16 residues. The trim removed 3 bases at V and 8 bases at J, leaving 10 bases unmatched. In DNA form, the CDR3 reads TGCGCCAGCAGCTGGACAACTAGCGGGGGCGGGTATGAGCAGTTCTTC. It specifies CASSWTTSGGGYEQFF.

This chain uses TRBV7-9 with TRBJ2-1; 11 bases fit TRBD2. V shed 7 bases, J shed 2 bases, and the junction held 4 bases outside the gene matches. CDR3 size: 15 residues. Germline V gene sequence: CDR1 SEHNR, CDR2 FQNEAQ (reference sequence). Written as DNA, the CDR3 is TGTGCCAGCACATTTAGCGGGGGGGCCTACAATGAGCAGTTCTTC. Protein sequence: CASTFSGGAYNEQFF.

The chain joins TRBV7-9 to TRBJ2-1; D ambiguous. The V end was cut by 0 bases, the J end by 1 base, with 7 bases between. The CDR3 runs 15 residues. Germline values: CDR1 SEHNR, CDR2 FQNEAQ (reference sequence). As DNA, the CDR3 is TGTGCCAGCAGCTTAGCCCTGGGATCCTACAATGAGCAGTTCTTC. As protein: CASSLALGSYNEQFF.